This T cell receptor beta chain was sequenced for a study of identifying expanded T cells in peripheral blood. Study-wide results and caveats: Across healthy donors, higher total template counts meant significantly greater roughly two-week count variance.

This CDR3 has 14 residues. The germline CDR1 and CDR2 sequences are SNHLY and FYNNEI. Trimming stripped 7 bases from V and 4 bases from J, with 13 bases between. Clones were sequenced by immunoSEQ multiplex PCR, and TCRdb holds only the in-frame ones, with some missing. The sample consists of over 85,000 clones, 88% of them appearing once. About this clone: The antigen remains unidentified.

V gene TRBV2 combines with J gene TRBJ1-4; no firm D call. The sequence came from a person aged 18 to 70 in good health. Sequences were obtained from blood. CDR3 protein: CASTQWQVNEKLFF. The CDR3 nucleotides read TGTGCCAGCACCCAGTGGCAGGTTAATGAAAAACTGTTTTTT.